This T cell receptor beta chain derives from a study of shared clonotypes between healthy human individuals. Study information: Researchers drew samples from a couple of women and a few men aged 18 to 49.

Broader study findings: It was the few donors that limited the genetic and exposure-history diversity represented. The sole specimen, blood, was sampled, and tissue repertoires likely differ.

Comment on this clone: Antigen unknown.

Sequencing was performed with immunoSEQ multiplex PCR; in TCRdb, only in-frame clones are kept and a portion is missing. The repertoire includes roughly 1.4 million clones, approximately 98.5% of them detected once, and approximately 0.4% sits in the top ten. This TCR was sampled from a man in his thirties or forties in good health. Input material: naive CD4+ T cells sorted from blood. Noted subset: CD45RA+ positively selected.

CDR3 nucleotides: TGTGCCAGCAGCTTGACTAGCGGGAGGGCCACAGAGACCCAGTACTTC. Translation gives CASSLTSGRATETQYF. The chain links TRBV7-9 to TRBJ2-5; 14 nucleotides match TRBD2. This CDR3 spans 16 amino acids. V trimming: 3 bases; J trimming: 4 bases; junction bases outside the gene matches: 4. From germline, CDR1 is SEHNR and CDR2 FQNEAQ (reference sequence).